This T cell receptor (beta chain) was recovered during a study of blood T cell repertoires in COVID-19. Study-wide background: Sample material is recorded as cDNA or gDNA derived from T cells, B-cell-depleted T cells, or PBMCs.

Authors' analysis steps: Amplified reference gene primers provided the basis for estimating nucleated cell counts. Measured with immunoSEQ multiplex PCR; TCRdb has only the in-frame clones, and not every one. V, J and clone size are those of that table, while D and trimming were read from the DNA. The table lists over 200,000 clones, about four fifths of them singletons. CDR1 is SGHTA and CDR2 is FQGNSA in the germline V gene. The V end was cut by 5 bases, the J end by 3 bases, with 7 bases between. The CDR3 runs 12 residues. Cohort placement rested on clinical history that participants reported themselves. Among Cohort 3 donors, those recovered had two negative PCRs, clearance, or symptom resolution.

The chain links TRBV7-2 to TRBJ2-5, with D possibly matching TRBD1 (5 bases). The origin of this receptor is a man aged 55 to 69 who had recovered from COVID-19. Material for sequencing was PBMCs or T cells enriched from blood (not recorded which). CDR3 in amino acids: CASSVTEETQYF. CDR3 bases: TGTGCCAGCAGCGTGACAGAAGAGACCCAGTACTTC.